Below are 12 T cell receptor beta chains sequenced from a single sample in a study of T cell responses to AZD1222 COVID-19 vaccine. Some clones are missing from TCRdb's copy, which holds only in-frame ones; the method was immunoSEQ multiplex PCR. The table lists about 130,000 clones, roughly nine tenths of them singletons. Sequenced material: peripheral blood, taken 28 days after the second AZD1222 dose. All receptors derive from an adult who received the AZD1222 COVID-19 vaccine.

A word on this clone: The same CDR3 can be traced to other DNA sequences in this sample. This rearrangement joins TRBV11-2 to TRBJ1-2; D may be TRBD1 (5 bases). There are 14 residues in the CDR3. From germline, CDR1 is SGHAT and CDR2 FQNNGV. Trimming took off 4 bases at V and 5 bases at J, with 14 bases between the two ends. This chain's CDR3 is CASSSLGVGYGYTF. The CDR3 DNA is TGTGCCAGCAGCTCCTTGGGGGTTGGGTATGGCTACACCTTC.

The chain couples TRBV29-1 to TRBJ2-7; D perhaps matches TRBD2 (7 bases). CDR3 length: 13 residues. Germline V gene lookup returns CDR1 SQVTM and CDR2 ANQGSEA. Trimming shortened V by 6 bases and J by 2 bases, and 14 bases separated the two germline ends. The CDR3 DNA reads TGCAGCGTATCCGGGGGGCGGACCTACGAGCAGTACTTC. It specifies CSVSGGRTYEQYF.

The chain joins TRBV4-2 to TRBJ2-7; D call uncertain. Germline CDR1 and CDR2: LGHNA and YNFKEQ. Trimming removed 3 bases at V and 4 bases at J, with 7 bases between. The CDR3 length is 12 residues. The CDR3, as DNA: TGTGCCAGCAGCCATGACCGATACGAGCAGTACTTC. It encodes CASSHDRYEQYF.

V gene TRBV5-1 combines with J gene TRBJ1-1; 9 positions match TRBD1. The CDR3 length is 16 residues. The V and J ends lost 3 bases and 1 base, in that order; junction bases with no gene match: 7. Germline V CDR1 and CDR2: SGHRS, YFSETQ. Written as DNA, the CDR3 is TGCGCCAGCAGCTCAACAGGGGGCATTGGGAACACTGAAGCTTTCTTT. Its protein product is CASSSTGGIGNTEAFF.

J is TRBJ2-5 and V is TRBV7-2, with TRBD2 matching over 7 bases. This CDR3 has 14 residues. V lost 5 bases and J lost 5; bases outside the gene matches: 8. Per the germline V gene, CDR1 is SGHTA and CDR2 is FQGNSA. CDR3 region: CASSGREKGETQYF. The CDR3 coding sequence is TGTGCCAGCAGCGGGCGGGAGAAGGGGGAGACCCAGTACTTC.

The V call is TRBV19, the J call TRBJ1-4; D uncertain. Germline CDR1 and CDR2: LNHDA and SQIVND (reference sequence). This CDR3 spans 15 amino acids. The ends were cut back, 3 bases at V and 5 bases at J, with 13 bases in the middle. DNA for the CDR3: TGTGCCAGTAGTATTATTAGGATGGGGAATGAAAAACTGTTTTTT. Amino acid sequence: CASSIIRMGNEKLFF.

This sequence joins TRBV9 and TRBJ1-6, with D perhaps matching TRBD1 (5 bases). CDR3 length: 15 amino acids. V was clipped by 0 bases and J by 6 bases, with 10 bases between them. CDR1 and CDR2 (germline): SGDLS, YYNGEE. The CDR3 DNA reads TGTGCCAGCAGCGTAGTAGGAGGGGTTAATTCACCCCTCCACTTT. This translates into CASSVVGGVNSPLHF.

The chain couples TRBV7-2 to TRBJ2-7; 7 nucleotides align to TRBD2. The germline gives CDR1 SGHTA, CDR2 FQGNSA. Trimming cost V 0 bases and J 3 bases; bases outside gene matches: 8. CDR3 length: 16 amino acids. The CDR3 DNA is TGTGCCAGCAGCTTAGCGGGAGGGGCAGCCAGCTACGAGCAGTACTTC. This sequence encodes CASSLAGGAASYEQYF.

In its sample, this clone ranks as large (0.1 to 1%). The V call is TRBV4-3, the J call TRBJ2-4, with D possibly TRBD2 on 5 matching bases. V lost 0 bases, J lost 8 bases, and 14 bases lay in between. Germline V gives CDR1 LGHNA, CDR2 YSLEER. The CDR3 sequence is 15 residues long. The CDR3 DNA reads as TGCGCCAGCAGCCAAGATAGGAATAGCGCGGACATTCAGTACTTC. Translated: CASSQDRNSADIQYF.

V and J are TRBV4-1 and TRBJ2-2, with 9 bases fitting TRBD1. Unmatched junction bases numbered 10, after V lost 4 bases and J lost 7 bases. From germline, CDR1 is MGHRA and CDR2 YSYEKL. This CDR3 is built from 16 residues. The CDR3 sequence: CASSRRTGDDIGELFF. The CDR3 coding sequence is TGCGCCAGCAGCCGGAGGACAGGGGATGACATCGGGGAGCTGTTTTTT.

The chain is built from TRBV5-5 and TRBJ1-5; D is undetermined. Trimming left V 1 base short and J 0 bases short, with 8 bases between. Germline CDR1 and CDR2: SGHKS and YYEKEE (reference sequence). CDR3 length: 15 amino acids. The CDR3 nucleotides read TGTGCCAGCAGCTTGTTCGGGGTTAGCAATCAGCCCCAGCATTTT. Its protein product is CASSLFGVSNQPQHF.

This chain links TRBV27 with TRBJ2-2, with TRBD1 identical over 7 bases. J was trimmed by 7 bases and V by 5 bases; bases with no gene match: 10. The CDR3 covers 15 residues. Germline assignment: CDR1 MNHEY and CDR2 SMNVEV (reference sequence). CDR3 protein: CASSESMHRGGELFF. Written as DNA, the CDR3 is TGTGCCAGCAGTGAGTCCATGCACAGGGGCGGGGAGCTGTTTTTT.